This T cell receptor beta chain was captured in a study of blood T cell repertoires in COVID-19. Study overall: Spain, Italy and the United States supplied samples that represented acute and convalescent COVID-19. PBMCs, B-cell-depleted T cells, or T cells were the source of the cDNA or gDNA that made up the material.

This CDR3 has 14 residues. From germline, CDR1 is MNHEY and CDR2 SVGAGI. V shed 10 bases and J 1 base; nucleotides not matched to a gene: 7. Authors' analysis steps: Researchers report that nucleated cell counts were estimated from reference gene primer amplification. Data came from immunoSEQ multiplex PCR; TCRdb stores just in-frame clones and leaves some out. V and J calls and clone size are those listed in that table; D and trimming were worked out from the DNA. The sample has around 230,000 clones, about 88% seen once. This clonotype was sampled from a man in his forties with acute or convalescent COVID-19. Source material: peripheral blood. J is TRBJ1-3 and V is TRBV6-5; 7 bases are shared with TRBD1. The chain's CDR3 is CATQEGASGNTIYF. CDR3 sequence (DNA): TGTGCCACCCAAGAGGGGGCATCTGGAAACACCATATATTTT.